Listed below are T cell receptor beta chains from one sample, sequenced in a study of cytomegalovirus exposure and HLA in healthy donors. The table came from immunoSEQ multiplex PCR; TCRdb's copy has only in-frame clones and leaves some out. The data hold 220,000 or so clones, with around four fifths observed a single time. The material sequenced was PBMCs. Source of these receptors: a man aged 50-59 years in good health and CMV-seronegative. The CDR3 runs from the conserved cysteine through the conserved F or W. A D gene is named only where the DNA matches it firmly. The size of a clone is reported for some rows only, either as once, few or many, or as a class for expanded clones.

TGTGCCAGCAGTGAACAGGGCGGGGCATCCTACAATGAGCAGTTCTTC	CASSEQGGASYNEQFF	NA	few	TRBV2	TRBJ2-1
TGCGCCAGCAGCCACGGACAGGGAAAAGAGACCCAGTACTTC	CASSHGQGKETQYF	TRBD1	NA	TRBV5-1	TRBJ2-5
TGTGCCAGCAGCCAAGATAGGGGGGGCGCCGGGGCCAACGTCCTGACTTTC	CASSQDRGGAGANVLTF	NA	NA	TRBV4-2	TRBJ2-6
TGTGCCAGCAGCTTGAAGTCGGACAGGCAGCCCCAGCATTTT	CASSLKSDRQPQHF	TRBD1	NA	TRBV5-5	TRBJ1-5
TGCGCCAGCAGCCCTCCGGGACAGGTGAACACTGAAGCTTTCTTT	CASSPPGQVNTEAFF	TRBD1	NA	TRBV5-1	TRBJ1-1
TGCGCCAGCAACTCCATTGGACAGGGTGCGGGGGAGACCCAGTACTTC	CASNSIGQGAGETQYF	TRBD1	NA	TRBV5-1	TRBJ2-5
TGTGCCAGCAGTTTACAGGGCTCCTACGAGCAGTACTTC	CASSLQGSYEQYF	NA	NA	TRBV28	TRBJ2-7
TGTGCCAGCAGTGTGGGGGAGGTCACCGGGGAGCTGTTTTTT	CASSVGEVTGELFF	NA	NA	TRBV2	TRBJ2-2
TGTGCCAGCAGTCCCGGACAGGGGCCTTCTAATGAAAAACTGTTTTTT	CASSPGQGPSNEKLFF	TRBD1	few	TRBV7-9	TRBJ1-4
TGTGCCAGCAGTTATTCTAGCGGGAGCGGGTACAATGAGCAGTTCTTC	CASSYSSGSGYNEQFF	TRBD2	few	TRBV6-5	TRBJ2-1
TGTGCCAGCAGCCCGAACCTGGGGGCCTCGTACGAAAAACTGTTTTTT	CASSPNLGASYEKLFF	NA	NA	TRBV5-4	TRBJ1-4
TGTGCCTGGAAAGAGACTAGCGGGAGTAGAGAGACCCAGTACTTC	CAWKETSGSRETQYF	TRBD2	few	TRBV30	TRBJ2-5
TGTGCCAGCTCCGAACAAGGTTTTCGGGGCGAGCAGTACTTC	CASSEQGFRGEQYF	NA	NA	TRBV2	TRBJ2-7
TGTGCCAGCAGCTTCTCAGCGGGAAGTTGGGGTACGCAGTATTTT	CASSFSAGSWGTQYF	TRBD2	NA	TRBV7-9	TRBJ2-3
TGTGCCAGCTCATCCTCAAGGGGGAGCACCGGGGAGCTGTTTTTT	CASSSSRGSTGELFF	NA	once	TRBV18	TRBJ2-2
TGCAGTGCTGTCAGGGGGTCTGAAGCTTTCTTT	CSAVRGSEAFF	TRBD1	NA	TRBV20-1	TRBJ1-1
TGTGCCAGCAGGCCCCAGGGGGCCTACGAGCAGTACTTC	CASRPQGAYEQYF	TRBD1	NA	TRBV27	TRBJ2-7
TGCGCCAGCAGCCCCCGGACGGGGACTTCTAATCGGGAGCTGTTTTTT	CASSPRTGTSNRELFF	NA	once	TRBV5-1	TRBJ2-2